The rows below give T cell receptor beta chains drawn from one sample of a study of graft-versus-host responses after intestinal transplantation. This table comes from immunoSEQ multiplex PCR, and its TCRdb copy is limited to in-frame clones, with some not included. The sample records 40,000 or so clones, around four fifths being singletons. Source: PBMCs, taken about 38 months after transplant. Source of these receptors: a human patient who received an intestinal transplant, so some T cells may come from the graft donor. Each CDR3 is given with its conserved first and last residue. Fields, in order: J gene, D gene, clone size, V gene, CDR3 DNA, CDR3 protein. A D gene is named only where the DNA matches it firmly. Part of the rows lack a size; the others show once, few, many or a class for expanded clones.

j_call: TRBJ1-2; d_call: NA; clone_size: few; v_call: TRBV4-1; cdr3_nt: TGCGCCAGCGGGTCGACATCGGGCTATGGCTACACCTTC; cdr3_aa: CASGSTSGYGYTF
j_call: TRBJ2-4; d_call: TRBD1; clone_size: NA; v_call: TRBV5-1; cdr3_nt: TGCGCCAGCAGCTTGGGGGACAGGGAGAGCATTCAGTACTTC; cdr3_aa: CASSLGDRESIQYF
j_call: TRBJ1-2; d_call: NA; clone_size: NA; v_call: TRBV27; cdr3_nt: TGTGCCAGCGGACCCGGGGCTGGAGCTAACTATGGCTACACCTTC; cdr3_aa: CASGPGAGANYGYTF
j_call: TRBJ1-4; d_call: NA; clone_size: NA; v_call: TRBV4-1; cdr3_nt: TGCGCCAGCAGCCAAGAAAGGCAGGGCTGGGAAAAACTGTTTTTT; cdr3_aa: CASSQERQGWEKLFF
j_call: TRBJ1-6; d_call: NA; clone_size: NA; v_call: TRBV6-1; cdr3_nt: TGTGCCAGCAAACGGACAGATTCACCCCTCCACTTT; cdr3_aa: CASKRTDSPLHF
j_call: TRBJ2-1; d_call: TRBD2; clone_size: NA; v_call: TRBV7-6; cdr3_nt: TGTGCCAGCAGCTTAGGTGTAGCGGGGGGTGGCGATGAGCAGTTCTTC; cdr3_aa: CASSLGVAGGGDEQFF
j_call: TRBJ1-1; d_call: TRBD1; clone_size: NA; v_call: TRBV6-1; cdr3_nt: TGTGCCAGCAGTGAGGGGGGACAGGGGGCGACTGAAGCTTTCTTT; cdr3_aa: CASSEGGQGATEAFF
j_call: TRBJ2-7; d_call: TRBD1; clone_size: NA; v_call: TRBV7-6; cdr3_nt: TGTGCCAGCAGCTCAGGGACAGGGGTCTACGAGCAGTACTTC; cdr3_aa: CASSSGTGVYEQYF
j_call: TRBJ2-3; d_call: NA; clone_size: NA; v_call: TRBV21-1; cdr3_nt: TGTGCCAGCAGCAAACCCGGGACTAGCGCAGAGGCAGATACGCAGTATTTT; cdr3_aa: CASSKPGTSAEADTQYF
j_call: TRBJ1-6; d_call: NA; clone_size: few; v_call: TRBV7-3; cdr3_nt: TGTGCCAGCAGCTCCCTCATGGGCTCACCCCTCCACTTT; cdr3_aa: CASSSLMGSPLHF
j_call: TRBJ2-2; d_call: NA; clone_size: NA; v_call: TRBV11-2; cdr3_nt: TGTGCCAGCAGCTTAGTTCGGGGGACGAGCACCGGGGAGCTGTTTTTT; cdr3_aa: CASSLVRGTSTGELFF
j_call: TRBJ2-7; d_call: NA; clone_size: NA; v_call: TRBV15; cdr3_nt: TGTGCCACCAGCAGAGACAGGGAAGCCTACGAGCAGTACTTC; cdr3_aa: CATSRDREAYEQYF
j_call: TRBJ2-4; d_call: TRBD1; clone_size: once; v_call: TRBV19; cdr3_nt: TGTGCCAGTAGTCCGACAGGGAAGCAAAACATTCAGTACTTC; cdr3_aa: CASSPTGKQNIQYF
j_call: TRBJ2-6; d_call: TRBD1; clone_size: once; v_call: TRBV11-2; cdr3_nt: TGTGCCAGCAGCATAGGACAGGGCCAGGCCAACGTCCTGACTTTC; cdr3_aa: CASSIGQGQANVLTF
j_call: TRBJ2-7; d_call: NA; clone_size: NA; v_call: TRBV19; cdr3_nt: TGTGCCAGTAGTAGCCCCTCCTACGAGCAGTACTTC; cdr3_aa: CASSSPSYEQYF
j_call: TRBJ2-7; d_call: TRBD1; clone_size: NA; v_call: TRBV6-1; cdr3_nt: TGTGCCAGCACGACAGGGTCTGGCGAGCAGTACTTC; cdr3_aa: CASTTGSGEQYF
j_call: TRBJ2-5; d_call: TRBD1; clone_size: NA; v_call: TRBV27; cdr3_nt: TGTGCCAGCAGTCCGCTAACAGGGGGCGCAGAGACCCAGTACTTC; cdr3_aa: CASSPLTGGAETQYF
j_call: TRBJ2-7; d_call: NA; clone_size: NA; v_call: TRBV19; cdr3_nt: TGTGCCAGTAGTATGCGGGGATCCGGCTCCTACGAGCAGTACTTC; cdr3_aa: CASSMRGSGSYEQYF
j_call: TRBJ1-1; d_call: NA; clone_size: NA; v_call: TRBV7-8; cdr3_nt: TGTGCCAGCAGCCCCCGGGCTGGGGGTGCCACTGAAGCTTTCTTT; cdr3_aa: CASSPRAGGATEAFF
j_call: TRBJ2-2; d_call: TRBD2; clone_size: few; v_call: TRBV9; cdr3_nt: TGTGCCAGCAGCGTCCAACCGGGAGGAGCCGGGGAGCTGTTTTTT; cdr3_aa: CASSVQPGGAGELFF
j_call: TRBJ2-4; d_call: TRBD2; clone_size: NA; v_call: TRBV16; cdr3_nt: TGTGCCAGCAGCCAATTGCGGGAGGAGGAAAAAAACATTCAGTACTTC; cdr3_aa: CASSQLREEEKNIQYF
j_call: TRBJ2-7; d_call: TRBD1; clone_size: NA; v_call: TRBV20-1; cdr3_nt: TGCAGTGCTGGACAGGGCCACGAGCAGTACTTC; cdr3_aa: CSAGQGHEQYF
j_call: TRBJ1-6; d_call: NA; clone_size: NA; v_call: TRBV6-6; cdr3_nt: TGTGCCAGCAGACGGACAGCCCAACAGAATTCACCCCTCCACTTT; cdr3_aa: CASRRTAQQNSPLHF
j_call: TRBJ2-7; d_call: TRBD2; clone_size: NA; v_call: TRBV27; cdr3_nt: TGTGCCAGCAGTGCCTCCCTAGCGGGAATCTTTGACGAGCAGTACTTC; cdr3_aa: CASSASLAGIFDEQYF
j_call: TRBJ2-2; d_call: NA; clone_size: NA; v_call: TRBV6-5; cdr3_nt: TGTGCCAGCAGTTACGGGGCGGGGCGACCCGGGGAGCTGTTTTTT; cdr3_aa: CASSYGAGRPGELFF
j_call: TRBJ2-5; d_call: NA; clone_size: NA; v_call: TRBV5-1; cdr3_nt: TGCGCCAGCAGCTTGATGGCGGGGGCGGGAATGGGAGTCCAGTACTTC; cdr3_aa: CASSLMAGAGMGVQYF
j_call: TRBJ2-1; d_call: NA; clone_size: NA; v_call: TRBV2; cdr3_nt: TGTGCCAGCAAACCCCTCTATGGGGGGCGGTATGAGCAGTTCTTC; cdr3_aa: CASKPLYGGRYEQFF
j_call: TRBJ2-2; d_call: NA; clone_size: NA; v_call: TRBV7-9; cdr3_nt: TGTGCCAGCAGCTTAAAACTTACGAACACCGGGGAGCTGTTTTTT; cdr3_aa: CASSLKLTNTGELFF
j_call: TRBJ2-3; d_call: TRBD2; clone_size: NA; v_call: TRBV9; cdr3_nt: TGTGCCAGCAGCGTAGAAGCGGGGTACACAGATACGCAGTATTTT; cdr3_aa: CASSVEAGYTDTQYF
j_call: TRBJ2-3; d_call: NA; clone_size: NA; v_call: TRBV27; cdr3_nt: TGTGCCAGCAGTAGGACAGATAGGGCAGATACGCAGTATTTT; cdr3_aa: CASSRTDRADTQYF
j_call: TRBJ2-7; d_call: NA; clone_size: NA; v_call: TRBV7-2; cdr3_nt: TGTGCCAGCACCCCCCAAGGGGGAGGGATGGAGCAGTACTTC; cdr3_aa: CASTPQGGGMEQYF
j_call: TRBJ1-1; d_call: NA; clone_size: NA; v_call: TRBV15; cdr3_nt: TGTGCCACCAGCGCCGGGGGGGGGACTGAAGCTTTCTTT; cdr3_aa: CATSAGGGTEAFF
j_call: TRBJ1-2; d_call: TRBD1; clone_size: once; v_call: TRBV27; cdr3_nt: TGTGCCAGCAGTTCCTCCGGGACAGGGGACTTTGGGGGCTACACCTTC; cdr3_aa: CASSSSGTGDFGGYTF
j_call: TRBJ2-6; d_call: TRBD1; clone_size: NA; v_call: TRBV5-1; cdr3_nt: TGCGCCAGCAGCTTGCCCGGGACAGCCAACTCTGGGGCCAACGTCCTGACTTTC; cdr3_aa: CASSLPGTANSGANVLTF
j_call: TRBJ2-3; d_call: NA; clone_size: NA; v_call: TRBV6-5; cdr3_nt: TGTGCCAGCAGTTCTGGTCCCCCCGGCACAGATACGCAGTATTTT; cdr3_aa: CASSSGPPGTDTQYF
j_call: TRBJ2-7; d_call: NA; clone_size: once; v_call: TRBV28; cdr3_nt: TGTGCCAGCACCCTAGGGCGGACCTCCTACGAGCAGTACTTC; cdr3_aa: CASTLGRTSYEQYF
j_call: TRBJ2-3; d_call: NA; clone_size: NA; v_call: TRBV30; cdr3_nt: TGTGCCTGGAGTGTCGGGGATACGCAGTATTTT; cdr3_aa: CAWSVGDTQYF
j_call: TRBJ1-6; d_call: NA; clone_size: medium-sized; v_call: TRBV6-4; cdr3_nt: TGTGCCAGCAGTGACAGGGATAATTCACCCCTCCACTTT; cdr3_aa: CASSDRDNSPLHF
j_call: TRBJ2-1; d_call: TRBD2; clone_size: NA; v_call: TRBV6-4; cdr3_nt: TGTGCCAGCAGTGACTCGGGGGGGGGCTACAATGAGCAGTTCTTC; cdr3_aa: CASSDSGGGYNEQFF
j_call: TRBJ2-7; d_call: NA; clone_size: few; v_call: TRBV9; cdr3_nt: TGTGCCAGCAGCGTTTATCCCAATCTTTACGAGCAGTACTTC; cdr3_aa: CASSVYPNLYEQYF
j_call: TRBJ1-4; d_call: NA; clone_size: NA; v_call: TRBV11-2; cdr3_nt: TGTGCCAGCAGCCCTCTAGTGGCCCCTGAAAAACTGTTTTTT; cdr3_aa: CASSPLVAPEKLFF
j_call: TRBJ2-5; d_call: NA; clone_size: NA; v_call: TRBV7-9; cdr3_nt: TGTGCCAGCAGCTTTTTCCGATCCGGAGGGACCCAGTACTTC; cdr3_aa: CASSFFRSGGTQYF
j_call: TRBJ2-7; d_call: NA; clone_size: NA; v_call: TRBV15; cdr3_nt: TGTGCCACCAGCTTGAAACGACAGCTCGTTTCCTACGAGCAGTACTTC; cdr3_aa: CATSLKRQLVSYEQYF
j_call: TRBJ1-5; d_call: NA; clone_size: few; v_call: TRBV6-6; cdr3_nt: TGTGCCAGCAGTTACTCCCAGGGATCTGTTCTGCCCCAGCATTTT; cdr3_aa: CASSYSQGSVLPQHF
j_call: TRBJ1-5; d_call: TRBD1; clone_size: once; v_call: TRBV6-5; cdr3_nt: TGTGCCAGCAGCGTGACAGGGGGCGGCAATCAGCCCCAGCATTTT; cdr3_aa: CASSVTGGGNQPQHF
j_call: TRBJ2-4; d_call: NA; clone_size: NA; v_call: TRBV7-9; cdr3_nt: TGTGCCAGCAGCTCGGGACGGGGCTTTCACATTCAGTACTTC; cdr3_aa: CASSSGRGFHIQYF
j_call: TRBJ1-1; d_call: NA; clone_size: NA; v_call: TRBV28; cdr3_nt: TGTGCCAGCAGTTTAGGGGGGGGCGGGGACACTGAAGCTTTCTTT; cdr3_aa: CASSLGGGGDTEAFF
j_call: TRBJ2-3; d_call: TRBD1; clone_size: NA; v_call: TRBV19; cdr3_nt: TGTGCCAGTAGTAGGAGTGGGACAGGGGATTGGGCTACAGATACGCAGTATTTT; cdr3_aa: CASSRSGTGDWATDTQYF
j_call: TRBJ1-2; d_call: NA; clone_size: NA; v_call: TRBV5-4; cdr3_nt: TGTGCCAGCAGCTTGGCCGGGGGTAGGGGCTACACCTTC; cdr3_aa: CASSLAGGRGYTF
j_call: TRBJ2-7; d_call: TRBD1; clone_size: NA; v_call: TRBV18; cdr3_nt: TGTGCCAGCTCACCACAGGACAGGATGGGGAACGAGCAGTACTTC; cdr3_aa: CASSPQDRMGNEQYF
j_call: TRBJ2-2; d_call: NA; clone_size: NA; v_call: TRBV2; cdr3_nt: TGTGCCAGCAGTTCACTTTCGAACACCGGGGAGCTGTTTTTT; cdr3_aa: CASSSLSNTGELFF
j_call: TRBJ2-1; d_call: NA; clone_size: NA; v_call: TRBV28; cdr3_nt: TGTGCCAGCAGTACGCCCTTAGACGCCTTCACCTACAATGAGCAGTTCTTC; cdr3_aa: CASSTPLDAFTYNEQFF
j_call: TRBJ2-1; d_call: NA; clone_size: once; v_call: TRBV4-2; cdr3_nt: TGTGCCAGCAGCCAAGGAGGGCGGTCAGCCTCCTACAATGAGCAGTTCTTC; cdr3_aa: CASSQGGRSASYNEQFF
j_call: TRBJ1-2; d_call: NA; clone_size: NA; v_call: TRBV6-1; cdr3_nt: TGTGCCAGCGCACCGGACGGCAGGAACTATGGCTACACCTTC; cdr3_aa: CASAPDGRNYGYTF
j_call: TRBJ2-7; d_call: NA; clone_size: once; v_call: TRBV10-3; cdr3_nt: TGTGCCATCAGTGAAGGGGGGGAGGACGAGCAGTACTTC; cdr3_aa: CAISEGGEDEQYF
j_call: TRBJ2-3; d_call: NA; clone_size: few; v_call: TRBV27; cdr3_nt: TGTGCCAGCAGTTTAGGCCTAGCTATAGATACGCAGTATTTT; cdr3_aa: CASSLGLAIDTQYF
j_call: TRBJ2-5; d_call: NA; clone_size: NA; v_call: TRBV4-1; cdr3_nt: TGCGCCAGCAGCCAAGAGTCGGGGGGCCTTCCAGAGACCCAGTACTTC; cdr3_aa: CASSQESGGLPETQYF
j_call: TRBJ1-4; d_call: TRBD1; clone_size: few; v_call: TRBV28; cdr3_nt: TGTGCCAGCAGTTTATTCACAGGGGGACCAAATGAAAAACTGTTTTTT; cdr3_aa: CASSLFTGGPNEKLFF
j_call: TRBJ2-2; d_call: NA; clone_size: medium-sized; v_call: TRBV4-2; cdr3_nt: TGTGCCAGCAGCCAAGATCTGGGAGCCGTATGGGAGCTGTTTTTT; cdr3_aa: CASSQDLGAVWELFF